This T cell receptor (beta chain) was identified during a study of cytomegalovirus exposure and HLA in healthy donors. Study-wide results and caveats: Analyses of presence and absence presupposed an approximately uniform sequencing depth across donors.

On this clone itself: Its antigen is not identified.

Primers: 60 Vbeta forward and 13 Jbeta reverse. Sequencing used immunoSEQ multiplex PCR; TCRdb keeps in-frame clones, though not all of them. The repertoire table contains 200,000 to 250,000 clones. Germline V gene data show CDR1 as MDHEN and CDR2 as SYDVKM. V lost 8 bases and J lost 9, with 14 bases in between. This CDR3 has 13 amino acids. Input material: PBMCs. V is TRBV28 and J is TRBJ1-6; weak D call: TRBD1 (6 bases). The sequence derives from a girl aged 2-15 years in good health and CMV-seropositive. The CDR3 bases are TGTGCCAGCCTCTCCGGGGGGGCTTCACCCCTCCACTTT. Its protein is CASLSGGASPLHF. Looking up the rest from reference TRBV28 and TRBJ1-6 gives the full variable domain: DVKVTQSSRYLVKRTGEKVFLECVQDMDHENMFWYRQDPGLGLRLIYFSYDVKMKEKGDIPEGYSVSREKKERFSLILESASTNQTSMYLCASLSGGASPLHFGNGTRLTVT.